One T cell receptor beta chain is described in this entry. Its antigen is as yet unknown. CDR1 is SGHTA and CDR2 is FQGNSA in the germline V gene. Trimming cost V 5 bases and J 14 bases; bases outside gene matches: 8. The CDR3 spans 12 residues. This specimen comes from a study of shared clonotypes between healthy human individuals. Study outcomes and limitations: It was observed that 4% to 6% of naive CD4 clonotypes were shared across a few donors. Lower generation probabilities were found for non-shared clonotypes than for those shared by all four donors.

Per sorted-subset replicate PCR, input was roughly 220 ng DNA, representing around 30,000 T cell genomes. Libraries were prepared by immunoSEQ multiplex PCR; TCRdb keeps only in-frame clonotypes and omits some of them. The sample gives fewer than 3 million clones, about nine tenths of which show up once; approximately 0.39% is in the top ten. Each of the donors was a healthy adult who was HIV-negative and had not had a recent acute infection or vaccination. The rearrangement links TRBV7-2 to TRBJ1-3, with TRBD1 identical over 8 bases. Sequenced input: naive CD4+ T cells from PBMCs. Sample subset: CD45RA+ positively selected. This TCR was recovered from a man younger than 30 in good health. Some clones in this sample may be carry-over from other donors' samples. The CDR3 bases are TGTGCCAGCAGCAGGACAGGGCAATGGGTATATTTT. The encoded protein is CASSRTGQWVYF.